This TCR beta chain was observed in a study of blood T cell repertoires in COVID-19 (dated by TCRdb to the early 2020s). For context, the study as a whole: Collaborator samples came from the United States, Italy and Spain and covered acute and convalescent phases of COVID-19. Where available, HLA class I and class II types were obtained from metadata supplied by the sample provider rather than from assay-based typing. The prospective study material was composed of cDNA or gDNA derived from T cells, B-cell-depleted T cells, or PBMCs. Samples were obtained from the ongoing ImmuneRACE study (first 160 participants) and from approximately 1,200 subjects provided by 6 global collaborators. The repertoires were released in a freely available public database meant as a resource for research on the immune response to SARS-CoV-2. The dataset comprised deeply sampled blood TCRbeta repertoires from subjects exposed to, actively infected with, or recovered from COVID-19. Nearly every sample came with metadata listing a de-identified subject ID, COVID-19 status, age in years and sex.

Study-wide findings and limitations: The amount of clinical and demographic metadata varied by source and participant and was provided uncurated.

TCRbeta CDR3 regions were amplified from genomic DNA by means of the immunoSEQ Assay, a bias-controlled multiplex PCR. The original pipeline was this. Within the assay, amplification of reference gene primers was used to estimate how many nucleated cells each sample contained. To quantify the absolute abundance of each unique TCRbeta CDR3 rearrangement, sequence reads were collapsed and filtered. For each sample, productive Simpson clonality was calculated as the square root of Simpson's diversity index over productive rearrangements. Imported from immuneACCESS, the table was reduced by TCRdb to in-frame sequences with V and J called. These copies leave out some clones; in studies compared against another copy, an unresolved V gene accounts for under half, and the cause of the remainder is not known. The V and J calls and clone size are taken from that table; D and trimming were inferred from the DNA. This sample is represented by some 30,000 clones; 85% to 90% of them were singletons. Together, the top ten hold about 12% of the sample.

Including cysteine and phenylalanine, the CDR3 has 18 amino acids. Just CDR3 DNA is preserved here, 54 bases in frame from base 1. V is trimmed back by 0 bases and J by 5 bases, and the junction contains 10 bases that no gene match accounts for. Via the germline V gene, CDR1 is SGHTA and CDR2 FQGNSA. The collaborating institutions used their own protocols to collect whole blood in K2EDTA tubes. For TCRbeta analysis, collaborators shipped samples as frozen whole blood, isolated PBMCs, or DNA extracted from either of those sample types. To note about this clone: Its antigen is not yet known. No much larger clonotype is one base removed from it; base qualities were not supplied.

This TCR was recovered from a man between 65 and 79 years old with active COVID-19. Recombination joined TRBV7-2 with TRBJ2-5; TRBD2 agrees with 12 junctional bases. Sequencing was performed on peripheral blood. The nucleotide sequence reads TGTGCCAGCAGCTTAGCGCTGGCTAGCGGGAGGGCCGGGGAGACCCAGTACTTC. Translated, this is CASSLALASGRAGETQYF.